These T cell receptor beta chains were read from a single sample in a study of blood T cell repertoires in COVID-19. TCRdb's table, derived via immunoSEQ multiplex PCR, lists solely in-frame clones and lacks some. The sample shows 70,000 to 95,000 clones, approximately 80% of them seen only once. Specimen: peripheral blood. The receptors come from a human donor in a cohort sampled during active COVID-19. Both conserved end residues are part of each CDR3. D genes are given only for firm matches. Some rows mark clone size as missing; the rest say once, few, many or name a class of expanded clone.

J,D,size,V,DNA,CDR3
TRBJ1-1,-,-,TRBV3-1/TRBV3-2,TGTGCCAGCAGCCAAGCCGGGTCTTACTCTGAAGCTTTCTTT,CASSQAGSYSEAFF
TRBJ2-3,-,-,TRBV11-2,TGTGCCAGCAGCTCGGGACTGCTTGCCCCAGATACGCAGTATTTT,CASSSGLLAPDTQYF
TRBJ1-4,-,-,TRBV2,TGTGCCAGCAGTGACCGGGGAGATAATGAAAAACTGTTTTTT,CASSDRGDNEKLFF
TRBJ1-1,-,-,TRBV7-8,TGTGCCAGCAGCTCAGGGTCTCCGAACACTGAAGCTTTCTTT,CASSSGSPNTEAFF
TRBJ1-5,-,-,TRBV5-1,TGCGCCAGCAGCCCGGAGGGCAATCAGCCCCAGCATTTT,CASSPEGNQPQHF
TRBJ2-1,TRBD1,-,TRBV5-1,TGCGCCAGCAGCAGAGTCGGACAGGGGGAACATGAGCAGTTCTTC,CASSRVGQGEHEQFF
TRBJ2-7,TRBD1,-,TRBV6-2/TRBV6-3,TGTGCCAGCAGCTCGGGACAGGGATCCTCCTACGAGCAGTACTTC,CASSSGQGSSYEQYF
TRBJ1-5,TRBD1,-,TRBV11-2,TGTGCCAGCAGCTTCGGACAGGGGGTTGGTCGGCAGCCCCAGCATTTT,CASSFGQGVGRQPQHF
TRBJ2-3,TRBD1,medium-sized,TRBV4-3,TGCGCCAGCAGCGAATTCACGGGACAGACCTTCGGAGATACGCAGTATTTT,CASSEFTGQTFGDTQYF
TRBJ2-3,-,-,TRBV7-3,TGTGCCAGCAGCTTAATACACCTAGATACGCAGTATTTT,CASSLIHLDTQYF
TRBJ2-7,-,-,TRBV2,TGTGCCAGCAGTGAAGCGCTGGGGCAGGGGACCCCCTACGAGCAGTACTTC,CASSEALGQGTPYEQYF
TRBJ2-7,-,-,TRBV16,TGTGCCAGCAGCCAATTGAGGGAATCCTACGAGCAGTACTTC,CASSQLRESYEQYF
TRBJ2-5,-,-,TRBV2,TGTGCCAGCAGTGTTCGGGTCGGTGAGACCCAGTACTTC,CASSVRVGETQYF
TRBJ2-3,TRBD1,-,TRBV10-2,TGCGCCAGCAGGAAACAGGGGGCGGACACAGATACGCAGTATTTT,CASRKQGADTDTQYF
TRBJ2-7,-,-,TRBV28,TGTGCCAGCAGTTTTGAGTTCGGAGGGTGGTCCTACGAGCAGTACTTC,CASSFEFGGWSYEQYF
TRBJ2-7,TRBD2,-,TRBV7-2,TGTGCCAGCAGCCCAGGGACTAGTTTTGACGAGCAGTACTTC,CASSPGTSFDEQYF
TRBJ2-7,TRBD1,few,TRBV14,TGTGCCAGTAGGACAGGGTGCACCTACGAGCAGTACTTC,CASRTGCTYEQYF
TRBJ1-6,TRBD1,-,TRBV19,TGTGCCAGTAGTATAAAACGGACAGGGGGAAATCCCTCCTATAATTCACCCCTCCACTTT,CASSIKRTGGNPSYNSPLHF
TRBJ2-5,-,-,TRBV19,TGTGCCAGTAGTACCCAAACAGGGCTAGAGACCCAGTACTTC,CASSTQTGLETQYF
TRBJ2-5,-,-,TRBV7-8,TGTGCCAGCAGCAAGAGGCGGTTACCCAGTCAAGAGACCCAGTACTTC,CASSKRRLPSQETQYF
TRBJ2-7,TRBD1,-,TRBV7-9,TGTGCCAGCAGCTTTGCGGACAGGGACTACGAGCAGTACTTC,CASSFADRDYEQYF
TRBJ1-2,-,-,TRBV3-1/TRBV3-2,TGTGCCAGCAGCCGCCTCCCGAACCTGGGGACTTATGGCTACACCTTC,CASSRLPNLGTYGYTF
TRBJ1-1,-,-,TRBV11-2,TGTGCCAGCAGCCCCCCGACTGAAGCTTTCTTT,CASSPPTEAFF
TRBJ2-3,TRBD2,-,TRBV19,TGTGCCAGCGGAGGACTAGCGGTGCAGGGAGATACGCAGTATTTT,CASGGLAVQGDTQYF
TRBJ2-7,-,-,TRBV5-1,TGCGCCAGCAGCTTTCAGGCCAGCTCCTACGAGCAGTACTTC,CASSFQASSYEQYF
TRBJ2-5,TRBD1,-,TRBV2,TGTGCCAGCAGCGGGACAGGGGGCCCGGAGTACTTC,CASSGTGGPEYF